This TCR beta chain came from a study of blood T cell repertoires in COVID-19. This clone was seen once. Here immunoSEQ multiplex PCR was the method, and the copy in TCRdb shows in-frame clones only, minus some. The sample contains hundreds of thousands of clones, roughly 88% of which appear only once. In germline, CDR1 is SGHAT, CDR2 FQNNGV. V dropped 5 bases and J dropped 0; count of bases not matched to a gene: 2. The CDR3 is 15 residues long. Sequencing was done on a sample of peripheral blood. The J gene is TRBJ1-5, the V gene TRBV11-2; TRBD1 matches 9 bases. The source of this sequence is a woman aged 25 to 45 with active or convalescent COVID-19. CDR3 DNA: TGTGCCAGCAGCGTACAGGGGGCTAGCAATCAGCCCCAGCATTTT. This translates into CASSVQGASNQPQHF.